The T cell receptor beta chain under discussion was sequenced for a study of OX40 agonist ivuxolimab in advanced cancers. Study-wide context: Ivuxolimab is a fully human IgG2 antibody that activates OX40 (CD134). Partial responses, seen in three patients, involved one hepatocellular carcinoma and two cutaneous melanomas. Points from the study as a whole: The specificity for antigen of the expanded peripheral T cells was not determined. There was clonal expansion of CD4+ and CD8+ blood T cells by week 6 at 0.1 to 3.0 mg/kg.

About this clone: Its specificity is not known.

The method was immunoSEQ multiplex PCR; TCRdb's version includes in-frame clones alone and lacks a portion of them. Of 40,000 to 45,000 clones listed, about 90% are singletons. Sample: CD4+ or CD8+ T cells sorted from blood, taken in a trial of the OX40 agonist ivuxolimab. This clonotype originated in an adult with an advanced solid tumor such as melanoma, head and neck, liver or kidney cancer.

For the CDR3, the DNA is TGTGCCAGTAGTATGGCCCGCGGTGAGCAGTTCTTC. It is translated as CASSMARGEQFF. This chain uses TRBV19 with TRBJ2-1; D remains ambiguous. V was trimmed by 3 bases and J by 9 bases, leaving 9 bases between them. The CDR3 sequence is 12 residues long. CDR1 LNHDA and CDR2 SQIVND come from the germline V gene (reference sequence). Complete variable domain (other parts from reference TRBV19 and TRBJ2-1): DGGITQSPKYLFRKEGQNVTLSCEQNLNHDAMYWYRQDPGQGLRLIYYSQIVNDFQKGDIAEGYSVSREKKESFPLTVTSAQKNPTAFYLCASSMARGEQFFGPGTRLTVL.